Listed below are T cell receptor beta chains from one sample, sequenced in a study of T cell repertoires in cytomegalovirus infection. TCRdb recomputed calls from the reads with MiXCR, one row per CDR3 protein. The sample includes 350,000 to 550,000 distinct CDR3 sequences, 25% to 40% of them seen just once. The source material was PBMCs. The receptors stem from a human donor in good health (CMV status not recorded). Some clones in this sample may be carry-over from other donors' samples. Both conserved end residues are part of each CDR3. The D gene is left open where the match is weak. The size of a clone is reported for some rows only, either as once, few or many, or as a class for expanded clones.

abundance: .
v_gene: TRBV5-1
d_gene: TRBD1
j_gene: TRBJ2-7
CDR3nt: TGCGCCAGCAGCTCCGGGACAGACGGCCGCTACGAGCAGTACTTC
CDR3aa: CASSSGTDGRYEQYF

abundance: .
v_gene: TRBV6-1
d_gene: .
j_gene: TRBJ2-7
CDR3nt: TGTGCCAGCCAACCCAGACCCGACTCCTACGAGCAGTACTTC
CDR3aa: CASQPRPDSYEQYF

abundance: .
v_gene: TRBV6-1
d_gene: TRBD2
j_gene: TRBJ2-7
CDR3nt: TGTGCCAGCAGTGCAACCACTAGCGGGGGGCCCTACGAGCAGTACTTC
CDR3aa: CASSATTSGGPYEQYF

abundance: .
v_gene: TRBV6-1
d_gene: TRBD1
j_gene: TRBJ2-1
CDR3nt: TGTGCCAGCAGTTGGATACAGGGGTTTAGCAATGAGCAGTTCTTC
CDR3aa: CASSWIQGFSNEQFF

abundance: .
v_gene: TRBV12-3/TRBV12-4
d_gene: .
j_gene: TRBJ1-4
CDR3nt: TGTGCCAGCAGCCCGGAGCGGGCGCGAGGGGAAAAACTGTTTTTT
CDR3aa: CASSPERARGEKLFF

abundance: .
v_gene: TRBV7-6
d_gene: TRBD2
j_gene: TRBJ2-3
CDR3nt: TGTGCCAGCAGCCCTTCCCCCGGGACTAGCGGACATCCTCCTAGCACAGATACGCAGTATTTT
CDR3aa: CASSPSPGTSGHPPSTDTQYF

abundance: .
v_gene: TRBV5-6
d_gene: .
j_gene: TRBJ1-1
CDR3nt: TGTGCCAGCAGCTTGGGGGGGGGCAGGGTCGGGAACACTGAAGCTTTCTTT
CDR3aa: CASSLGGGRVGNTEAFF

abundance: many
v_gene: TRBV7-2
d_gene: .
j_gene: TRBJ1-2
CDR3nt: TGTGCCAGCAGCAGTACACCTAACTATGGCTACACCTTC
CDR3aa: CASSSTPNYGYTF

abundance: .
v_gene: TRBV13
d_gene: .
j_gene: TRBJ1-1
CDR3nt: TGTGCCAGCAGCTTAATACGGGGTGACACTGAAGCTTTCTTT
CDR3aa: CASSLIRGDTEAFF

abundance: .
v_gene: TRBV12-3/TRBV12-4
d_gene: .
j_gene: TRBJ1-5
CDR3nt: TGTGCCAGCAGCACTCGTGGCAATCAGCCCCAGCATTTT
CDR3aa: CASSTRGNQPQHF

abundance: many
v_gene: TRBV7-2
d_gene: .
j_gene: TRBJ2-5
CDR3nt: TGTGCCAGCAGGTTAGAAGGGTTCGAAGAGACCCAGTACTTC
CDR3aa: CASRLEGFEETQYF

abundance: .
v_gene: TRBV7-2
d_gene: TRBD2
j_gene: TRBJ2-3
CDR3nt: TGTGCCAGCAGCTTAGTTAGCGGGGGGGCTAGTGATACGCAGTATTTT
CDR3aa: CASSLVSGGASDTQYF

abundance: .
v_gene: TRBV30
d_gene: .
j_gene: TRBJ1-2
CDR3nt: TGTGCCTGGAGTGTAGGAGGGGCAAATGGCTACACCTTC
CDR3aa: CAWSVGGANGYTF

abundance: .
v_gene: TRBV5-8
d_gene: .
j_gene: TRBJ2-3
CDR3nt: TGTGCCAGCAGTTTGGGACCGGGGGGCACAGATACGCAGTATTTT
CDR3aa: CASSLGPGGTDTQYF

abundance: many
v_gene: TRBV7-6
d_gene: TRBD2
j_gene: TRBJ2-3
CDR3nt: TGTGCCAGCAGCTTCTCCCCGAGGGGACTAGCGGGGGGGCCGCAGTATTTT
CDR3aa: CASSFSPRGLAGGPQYF

abundance: once
v_gene: TRBV4-3
d_gene: TRBD2
j_gene: TRBJ2-5
CDR3nt: TGCGCCAGCAGCCAAGAAACTAGCGGGGGGTCGGAGACCCAGTACTTC
CDR3aa: CASSQETSGGSETQYF

abundance: many
v_gene: TRBV12-3/TRBV12-4
d_gene: TRBD2
j_gene: TRBJ2-1
CDR3nt: TGTGCCAGCAGTTTTGGCGGGGGGGTCTCCTACAATGAGCAGTTCTTC
CDR3aa: CASSFGGGVSYNEQFF

abundance: .
v_gene: TRBV13
d_gene: .
j_gene: TRBJ1-2
CDR3nt: TGTGCCAGCAGCTCCGACCGGACAGCTTATGGCTACACCTTC
CDR3aa: CASSSDRTAYGYTF

abundance: .
v_gene: TRBV6-1
d_gene: .
j_gene: TRBJ1-6
CDR3nt: TGTGCCAGTAAACCCAGGGTCGGGTTTAATAATTCACCCCTCCAATTT
CDR3aa: CASKPRVGFNNSPLQF